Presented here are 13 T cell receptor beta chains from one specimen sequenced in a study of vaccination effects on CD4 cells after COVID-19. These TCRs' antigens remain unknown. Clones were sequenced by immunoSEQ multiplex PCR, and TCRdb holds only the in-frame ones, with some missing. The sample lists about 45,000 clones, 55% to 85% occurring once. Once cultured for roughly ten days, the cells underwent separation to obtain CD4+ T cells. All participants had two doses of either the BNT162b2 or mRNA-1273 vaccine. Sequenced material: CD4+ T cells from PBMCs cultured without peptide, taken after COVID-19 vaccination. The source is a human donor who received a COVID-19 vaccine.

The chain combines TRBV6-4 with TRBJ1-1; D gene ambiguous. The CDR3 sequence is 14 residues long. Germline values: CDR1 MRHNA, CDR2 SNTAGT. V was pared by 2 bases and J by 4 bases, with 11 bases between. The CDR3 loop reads CASSDVLGSTEAFF. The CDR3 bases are TGTGCCAGCAGTGACGTTCTGGGGAGCACTGAAGCTTTCTTT.

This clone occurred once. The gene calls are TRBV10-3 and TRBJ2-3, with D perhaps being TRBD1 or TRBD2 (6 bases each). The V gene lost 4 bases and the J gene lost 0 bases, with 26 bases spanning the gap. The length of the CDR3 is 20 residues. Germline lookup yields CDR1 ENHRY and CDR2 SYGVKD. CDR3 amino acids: CAISGDPGARAFGSTDTQYF. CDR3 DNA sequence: TGTGCCATCAGTGGGGATCCGGGGGCCAGGGCTTTCGGTAGCACAGATACGCAGTATTTT.

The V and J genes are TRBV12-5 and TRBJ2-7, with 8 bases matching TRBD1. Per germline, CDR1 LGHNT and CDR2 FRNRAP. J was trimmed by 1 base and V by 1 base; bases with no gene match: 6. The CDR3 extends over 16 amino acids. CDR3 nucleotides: TGTGCTAGTGGTTTGGAGCAGGGGGCTTGGTCCTACGAGCAGTACTTC. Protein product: CASGLEQGAWSYEQYF.

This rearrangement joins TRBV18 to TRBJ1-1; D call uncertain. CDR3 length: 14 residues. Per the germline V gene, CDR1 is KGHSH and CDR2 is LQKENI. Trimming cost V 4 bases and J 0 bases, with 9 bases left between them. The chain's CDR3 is CASSLQPMNTEAFF. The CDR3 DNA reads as TGTGCCAGCTCACTTCAGCCCATGAACACTGAAGCTTTCTTT.

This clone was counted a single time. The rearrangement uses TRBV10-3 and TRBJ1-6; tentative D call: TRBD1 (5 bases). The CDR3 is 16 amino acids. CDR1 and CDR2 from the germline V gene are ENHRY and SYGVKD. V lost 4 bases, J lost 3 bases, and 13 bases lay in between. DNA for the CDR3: TGTGCCATCAGTGTAGGTGGCAGGGACTATAATTCACCCCTCCACTTT. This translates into CAISVGGRDYNSPLHF.

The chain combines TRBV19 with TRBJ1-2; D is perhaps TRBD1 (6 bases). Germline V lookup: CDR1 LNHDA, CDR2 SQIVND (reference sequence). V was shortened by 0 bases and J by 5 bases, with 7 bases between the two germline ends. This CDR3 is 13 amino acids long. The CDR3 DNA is TGTGCCAGTAGTATAGATCAGGGGTATGGCTACACCTTC. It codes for CASSIDQGYGYTF.

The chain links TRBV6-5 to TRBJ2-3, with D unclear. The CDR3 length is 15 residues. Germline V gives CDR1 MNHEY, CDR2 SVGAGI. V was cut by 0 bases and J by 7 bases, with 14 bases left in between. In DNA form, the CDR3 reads TGTGCCAGCAGTTACTCTTGGGCTCAGGCAAATACGCAGTATTTT. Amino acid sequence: CASSYSWAQANTQYF.

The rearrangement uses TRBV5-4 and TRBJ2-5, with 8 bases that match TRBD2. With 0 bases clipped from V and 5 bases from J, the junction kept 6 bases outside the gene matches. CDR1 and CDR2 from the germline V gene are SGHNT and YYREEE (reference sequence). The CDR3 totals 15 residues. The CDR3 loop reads CASSLDSGSWETQYF. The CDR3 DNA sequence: TGTGCCAGCAGCTTGGACAGCGGGAGTTGGGAGACCCAGTACTTC. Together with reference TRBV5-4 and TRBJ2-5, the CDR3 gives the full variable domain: ETGVTQSPTHLIKTRGQQVTLRCSSQSGHNTVSWYQQALGQGPQFIFQYYREEENGRGNFPPRFSGLQFPNYSSELNVNALELDDSALYLCASSLDSGSWETQYFGPGTRLLVL.

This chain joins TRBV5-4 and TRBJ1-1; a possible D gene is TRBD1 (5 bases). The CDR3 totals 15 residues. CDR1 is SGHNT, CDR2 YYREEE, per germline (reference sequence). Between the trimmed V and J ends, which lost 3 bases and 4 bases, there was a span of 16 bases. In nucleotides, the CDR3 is TGTGCCAGCAGCTCGCTACAGGAACGGGGCACTGAAGCTTTCTTT. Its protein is CASSSLQERGTEAFF.

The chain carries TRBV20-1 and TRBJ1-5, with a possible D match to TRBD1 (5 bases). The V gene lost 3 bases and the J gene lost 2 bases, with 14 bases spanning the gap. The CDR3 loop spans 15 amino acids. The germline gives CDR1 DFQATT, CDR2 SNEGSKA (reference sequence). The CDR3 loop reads CSASSPGGRNQPQHF. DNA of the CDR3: TGCAGTGCTAGTAGCCCGGGGGGTCGCAATCAGCCCCAGCATTTT.

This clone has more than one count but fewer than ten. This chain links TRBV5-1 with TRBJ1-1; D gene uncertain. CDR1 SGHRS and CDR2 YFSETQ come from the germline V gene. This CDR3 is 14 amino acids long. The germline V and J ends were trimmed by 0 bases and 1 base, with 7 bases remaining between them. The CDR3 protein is CASSLGRQNTEAFF. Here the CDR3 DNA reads TGCGCCAGCAGCTTGGGGAGGCAGAACACTGAAGCTTTCTTT.

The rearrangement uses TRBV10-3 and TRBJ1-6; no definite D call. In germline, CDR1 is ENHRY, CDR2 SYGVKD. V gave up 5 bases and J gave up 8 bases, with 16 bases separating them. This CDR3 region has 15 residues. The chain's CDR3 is CAISRTGGGDSPLHF. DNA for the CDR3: TGTGCCATCAGTCGAACCGGTGGAGGAGATTCACCCCTCCACTTT.

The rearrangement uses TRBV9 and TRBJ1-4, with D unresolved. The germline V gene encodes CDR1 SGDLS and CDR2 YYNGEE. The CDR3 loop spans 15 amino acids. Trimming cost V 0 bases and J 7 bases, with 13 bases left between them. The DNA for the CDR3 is TGTGCCAGCAGCGTAGGAACACTAAGTTCTGAAAAACTGTTTTTT. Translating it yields CASSVGTLSSEKLFF. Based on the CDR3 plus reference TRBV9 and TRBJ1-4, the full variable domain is DSGVTQTPKHLITATGQRVTLRCSPRSGDLSVYWYQQSLDQGLQFLIQYYNGEERAKGNILERFSAQQFPDLHSELNLSSLELGDSALYFCASSVGTLSSEKLFFGSGTQLSVL.